A single sample is the source of the 32 T cell receptor beta chains below, sequenced in a study of blood T cells in healthy people across ages. A J-beta primer mix and a sample-barcoded 5' primer were used in a second PCR of about 7 to 12 cycles. Using its own MiXCR run on the 5' RACE reads, TCRdb lists one record per CDR3 protein. Found here are more than 600,000 distinct CDR3 sequences, 25% of them singletons; the top ten hold under 10%. These data were also reused for a study on T cells of mothers and their children.

The sample consisted of blood. The receptors stem from a boy aged 5 to 17 in good health.

This clonotype came up a few times. The chain joins TRBV2 to TRBJ2-4, with 9 nucleotides matching TRBD1. Germline V gene sequence: CDR1 SNHLY, CDR2 FYNNEI. V shed 0 bases and J 15 bases; nucleotides not matched to a gene: 6. The CDR3 loop spans 13 amino acids. CDR3 coding DNA: TGTGCCAGCAGTGAAGCTGCCCCGGGACAGGGGTACTTC. This sequence encodes CASSEAAPGQGYF.

This rearrangement joins TRBV4-2 to TRBJ1-2, with D hard to call. The germline V gene has CDR1 LGHNA and CDR2 YNFKEQ. Between the trimmed V and J ends, which lost 0 bases and 4 bases, there was a span of 9 bases. This CDR3 has 14 amino acids. The CDR3 region is CASSQETLSYGYTF. The CDR3 DNA reads TGTGCCAGCAGCCAAGAGACACTTTCCTATGGCTACACCTTC.

This clonotype was seen a handful of times. The genes are TRBV11-2 and TRBJ2-1; TRBD2 aligns across 9 bases. J gave up 8 bases and V 5 bases, and 13 bases lay outside the gene matches. CDR3 size: 16 residues. Germline-derived CDR1 and CDR2 are SGHAT and FQNNGV. CDR3 in amino acids: CASSKAGGPRGDEQFF. The CDR3 nucleotides read TGTGCCAGCAGCAAAGCGGGAGGCCCGCGGGGAGATGAGCAGTTCTTC.

This clonotype was picked up a small number of times. J is TRBJ1-2 and V is TRBV9; D gene uncertain. In germline, CDR1 is SGDLS, CDR2 YYNGEE. The CDR3 has 14 amino acids. V was pared by 4 bases and J by 0 bases, with 10 bases between. CDR3 DNA sequence: TGTGCCAGCAGCCGTAGACCAGCTAACTATGGCTACACCTTC. This translates into CASSRRPANYGYTF.

On this clonotype: A much more abundant neighbour one base away suggests this may be a read error. V gene TRBV7-2 combines with J gene TRBJ2-5, with no clear D. Germline V gene data show CDR1 as SGHTA and CDR2 as FQGNSA. The CDR3 is made up of 13 amino acids. The CDR3, as DNA: TGTGCCAGCAGCTTAGAGGGTTGGAAGACCCAGTCCTTC. Translation: CASSLEGWKTQSF.

This chain uses TRBV29-1 with TRBJ2-3; perhaps TRBD1 as D (6 bases). Trimming cost V 5 bases and J 1 base, with 22 bases left between them. CDR1 and CDR2 (germline): SQVTM, ANQGSEA. The CDR3 sequence is 17 residues long. CDR3 residues: CSVIFVGANPGTDTQYF. The CDR3 bases are TGCAGCGTTATTTTTGTGGGGGCGAACCCTGGCACAGATACGCAGTATTTT.

Turning to this clonotype: Compared with germline, one end of the junction differs, possibly owing to a read error. This chain joins TRBV14 and TRBJ1-2, with a weak D call TRBD1 (5 bases). This CDR3 has 18 amino acids. CDR1 SGHDN and CDR2 FVKESK come from the germline V gene. The CDR3 DNA reads TGTGCCAGCAGCCCCACCCGAGTGGGGCAGCCTTCTAACTATGACTACACCTTC. It is translated as CASSPTRVGQPSNYDYTF.

This clonotype has more than one count but fewer than ten. The chain is built from TRBV27 and TRBJ2-1; possibly TRBD2 for D (5 bases). The tail of the sequence fits TRBJ2-5 better, so the J call may be wrong. Germline loops: CDR1 MNHEY, CDR2 SMNVEV (reference sequence). This CDR3 is 15 amino acids long. CDR3 sequence reads: CARIEIPGLKETQYF. CDR3 in DNA: TGTGCCCGTATTGAAATCCCGGGGTTGAAAGAGACCCAGTACTTC.

V and J are TRBV9 and TRBJ2-5; D possibly corresponds to TRBD1 (5 bases). The DNA end is a closer match to TRBJ2-7, so the J assignment may be wrong. CDR3 length: 14 residues. CDR1 SGDLS and CDR2 YYNGEE come from the germline V gene. CDR3 DNA: TGTGCCAGCAGCGTCTCCCGACAGCCCTACGAGCAGTACTTC. This encodes CASSVSRQPYEQYF.

The chain links TRBV6-5 to TRBJ2-2; the D gene is possibly TRBD2 (5 bases). V lost 2 bases to trimming and J lost 3 bases, with 22 bases between them. Germline CDR1 reads MNHEY; CDR2 reads SVGAGI. The CDR3 loop spans 19 amino acids. Here the CDR3 reads CASSYPKTSPIVDTGELFF. CDR3 coding DNA: TGTGCCAGCAGTTACCCTAAAACTAGTCCGATCGTCGACACCGGGGAGCTGTTTTTT.

This clonotype was detected only a few times. The J gene is TRBJ2-7, the V gene TRBV29-1, with 7 bases matching TRBD1. The J segment lost 0 bases and the V segment lost 1 base, leaving 6 bases of the junction unmatched. The length of the CDR3 is 15 residues. The germline V gene has CDR1 SQVTM and CDR2 ANQGSEA. The CDR3 DNA reads TGCAGCGTTGAAGGGACCCGGGACAGCTCCTACGAGCAGTACTTC. Protein sequence: CSVEGTRDSSYEQYF.

Regarding this clonotype: The conserved closing phenylalanine or tryptophan is absent in this CDR3, likely reflecting a read error. The limits of the CDR3 on the DNA are not certain, so only TCRdb's listed CDR3 is given. The chain employs TRBV7-3 and TRBJ1-1. From its first to its last residue, the CDR3 has 12 amino acids. CDR1 and CDR2 (germline): SGHTA, FQGTGA. The CDR3 loop reads CASSLIGGEDSL.

This chain links TRBV21-1 with TRBJ2-4; the D segment call TRBD1 is taken from the table without a DNA check. TRBV21-1 is tagged as a pseudogene. This CDR3 has 13 amino acids. The DNA for the CDR3 is TGTGCCAGCAGACGATGCCCTGGGTACATTCAGTACTTC. Its protein product is CASRRCPGYIQYF.

V and J are TRBV2 and TRBJ2-5; D perhaps matches TRBD1 (5 bases). The CDR3 is made up of 12 amino acids. V was shortened by 8 bases and J by 2 bases, with 9 bases between the two germline ends. From germline, CDR1 is SNHLY and CDR2 FYNNEI. The chain's CDR3 is CASVGRQETQYF. As DNA, the CDR3 is TGTGCCAGCGTGGGGCGGCAAGAGACCCAGTACTTC.

The chain carries TRBV20-1 and TRBJ2-7; 7 bases are a match to TRBD2. V shed 7 bases, J shed 0 bases, and the junction held 3 bases outside the gene matches. This CDR3 has 12 amino acids. CDR1 DFQATT and CDR2 SNEGSKA come from the germline V gene (reference sequence). The CDR3 sequence: CSGASGSYEQYF. As DNA, the CDR3 is TGCAGTGGCGCTAGCGGCTCCTACGAGCAGTACTTC.

This chain connects TRBV6-6 to TRBJ2-3, with D tentatively TRBD1 or TRBD2 (5 bases each). From germline, CDR1 is MNHNY and CDR2 SVGAGI (reference sequence). The CDR3 is 14 residues long. The ends were cut back, 6 bases at V and 2 bases at J, with 12 bases in the middle. CDR3 region: CASSPRETTDTQYF. CDR3 nucleotide sequence: TGTGCCAGCAGCCCCAGGGAGACCACAGATACGCAGTATTTT.

This chain joins TRBV6-6 and TRBJ2-5; tentative D call: TRBD1 (5 bases). The J call could be wrong; TRBJ2-7 is a better fit for the DNA end. CDR1 is MNHNY, CDR2 SVGAGI, per germline (reference sequence). This CDR3 has 16 amino acids. CDR3 DNA sequence: TGTGCCAGCATCCAGGGTTCGCTAGGGCGCTCCTACGAGCAGTACTTC. It encodes CASIQGSLGRSYEQYF.

The chain carries TRBV6-2 or TRBV6-3 and TRBJ2-3; 14 bases agree with TRBD2. V lost 9 bases and J lost 2; bases outside the gene matches: 13. From germline, CDR1 is MNHEY and CDR2 SVGEGT. The CDR3 is 18 residues long. CDR3 DNA sequence: TGTGCCAGAAGGACAGACGGACTAGCGGGGGGCTCCACAGATACGCAGTATTTT. Its translation is CARRTDGLAGGSTDTQYF.

The CDR3: CASSVQGHGPGELFF. Written as DNA, the CDR3 is TGTGCCAGCAGCGTCCAGGGACACGGGCCCGGGGAGCTGTTTTTT. The V gene is TRBV9, the J gene TRBJ2-2; a possible D gene is TRBD1 (6 bases). V was cut by 2 bases and J by 6 bases, with 14 bases left in between. This CDR3 contains 15 residues. In germline, CDR1 is SGDLS, CDR2 YYNGEE.

The chain combines TRBV15 with TRBJ2-7, with 9 bases identical to TRBD1. Germline V gene lookup returns CDR1 LNHNV and CDR2 YYDKDF (reference sequence). The CDR3 covers 15 residues. The V and J ends lost 3 bases and 5 bases, in that order; junction bases with no gene match: 8. DNA for the CDR3: TGTGCCACCAGCAGGCACGGGACAGGGATGGACGAGCAGTACTTC. Protein sequence: CATSRHGTGMDEQYF. The full variable domain, in which reference TRBV15 and TRBJ2-7 provide the parts outside the CDR3, is DAMVIQNPRYQVTQFGKPVTLSCSQTLNHNVMYWYQQKSSQAPKLLFHYYDKDFNNEADTPDNFQSRRPNTSFCFLDIRSPGLGDTAMYLCATSRHGTGMDEQYFGPGTRLTVT.

In its sample, this clonotype was seen a few times. The chain couples TRBV7-2 to TRBJ2-7; 14 nucleotides agree with TRBD2. This CDR3 spans 18 amino acids. Unmatched junction bases numbered 11, after V lost 5 bases and J lost 2 bases. Germline V gives CDR1 SGHTA, CDR2 FQGNSA. The CDR3 coding sequence is TGTGCCAGCAGCCTTCAGGGGACTAGCGGGGGCCCTCCCTACGAGCAGTACTTC. Translation: CASSLQGTSGGPPYEQYF.

This clonotype was detected only a few times. The chain links TRBV20-1 to TRBJ2-2; 7 bases are a match to TRBD2. The CDR3 extends over 19 amino acids. V lost 6 bases and J lost 0; bases outside the gene matches: 19. Germline CDR1 and CDR2: DFQATT and SNEGSKA (reference sequence). CDR3 DNA sequence: TGCAGTGCGATCCCCTTTACTCCGGGACTAACCGCGAACACCGGGGAGCTGTTTTTT. This gives the protein CSAIPFTPGLTANTGELFF.

In this sample, this clonotype turned up a few times. The gene calls are TRBV7-2 and TRBJ2-5; TRBD1 matches 8 bases. The germline V gene encodes CDR1 SGHTA and CDR2 FQGNSA. V lost 2 bases and J lost 5; bases outside the gene matches: 4. This CDR3 has 14 residues. The DNA of the CDR3 is TGTGCCAGCAGCTTATCTTGGGACAGGGAGACCCAGTACTTC. It yields the protein CASSLSWDRETQYF.

V gene TRBV2 combines with J gene TRBJ2-5; D possibly corresponds to TRBD1 (5 bases). CDR3 length: 14 residues. Germline V gene lookup returns CDR1 SNHLY and CDR2 FYNNEI. V shed 10 bases and J shed 2 bases, with 17 bases lying between them. The CDR3 sequence: CATKETRGQETQYF. CDR3 DNA: TGTGCCACCAAAGAGACAAGGGGTCAAGAGACCCAGTACTTC. The entire variable domain, with the rest obtained from reference TRBV2 and TRBJ2-5, is as follows: EPEVTQTPSHQVTQMGQEVILRCVPISNHLYFYWYRQILGQKVEFLVSFYNNEISEKSEIFDDQFSVERPDGSNFTLKIRSTKLEDSAMYFCATKETRGQETQYFGPGTRLLVL.

The rearrangement links TRBV21-1 to TRBJ1-3; the D call in the table, TRBD1, was not verified against the DNA. TRBV21-1 is labeled a pseudogene. The CDR3 length is 17 residues. In DNA, the CDR3 is TGTGCCAGCAGCGAGGGACAGGGGGCAATTGTTGGAAACACCATATATTTT. It translates to CASSEGQGAIVGNTIYF.

The rearrangement joins TRBV11-1 to TRBJ2-1, with D tentatively TRBD1 (5 bases). The DNA matches TRBJ2-7 better at its end, which makes the J call doubtful. The CDR3 sequence is 14 residues long. The germline CDR1 and CDR2 sequences are SGHAT and FQDESV (reference sequence). CDR3 amino acids: CASSLLQGTSRQYF. The CDR3 DNA is TGTGCCAGCAGCTTACTGCAGGGTACAAGCAGACAGTACTTC.

V usage is TRBV7-9 and J usage is TRBJ2-6; no clear D. There are 14 residues in the CDR3. Looked up from germline, CDR1 is SEHNR and CDR2 is FQNEAQ (reference sequence). Trimming removed 7 bases from V and 11 bases from J, with 18 bases in between. CDR3: CASTKIGVSDVLTF. DNA for the CDR3: TGTGCCAGCACCAAAATCGGAGTGAGCGACGTCCTGACTTTC.

In this sample, this clonotype turned up many times. The rearrangement links TRBV5-1 to TRBJ2-5, with 15 nucleotides matching TRBD2. The CDR3 contains 17 residues. Germline CDR1 and CDR2: SGHRS and YFSETQ. With 2 bases clipped from V and 5 bases from J, the junction kept 7 bases outside the gene matches. This chain's CDR3 is CASSFSIGLAGGETQYF. The CDR3 coding sequence is TGCGCCAGCAGCTTCTCGATTGGACTAGCGGGAGGGGAGACCCAGTACTTC. The complete variable domain, with remaining parts taken from reference TRBV5-1 and TRBJ2-5, reads KAGVTQTPRYLIKTRGQQVTLSCSPISGHRSVSWYQQTPGQGLQFLFEYFSETQRNKGNFPGRFSGRQFSNSRSEMNVSTLELGDSALYLCASSFSIGLAGGETQYFGPGTRLLVL.

The J gene is TRBJ2-7, the V gene TRBV5-1, with D possibly TRBD1 on 5 matching bases. Germline-derived CDR1 and CDR2 are SGHRS and YFSETQ. Trimming removed 3 bases at V and 3 bases at J, with 19 bases between. The CDR3 has 16 residues. The CDR3 coding sequence is TGCGCCAGCAGCTATGATCTGGGGCAGGGTAACTACGAGCAGTACTTC. Translation: CASSYDLGQGNYEQYF.

The sample holds a few counts of this clonotype. The chain carries TRBV6-6 and TRBJ1-1, with TRBD1 as a possible D gene (5 bases). Trimming shortened V by 7 bases and J by 2 bases, and 8 bases separated the two germline ends. There are 12 residues in the CDR3. CDR1 is MNHNY and CDR2 is SVGAGI in the germline V gene (reference sequence). CDR3 residues: CASKQGNTEAFF. CDR3 in DNA: TGTGCCAGCAAGCAGGGCAACACTGAAGCTTTCTTT.

This clonotype was observed a handful of times. The chain carries TRBV12-3 or TRBV12-4 and TRBJ1-2; 9 nucleotides agree with TRBD1. With V trimmed by 5 bases and J by 7 bases, 8 bases remained unmatched. The CDR3 spans 14 residues. The CDR3 loop reads CASSPTGGASGYTF. The DNA for the CDR3 is TGTGCCAGCAGTCCGACAGGGGGGGCAAGTGGCTACACCTTC.

The rearrangement joins TRBV10-3 to TRBJ2-1, with D possibly matching TRBD1 (5 bases). The CDR3 contains 15 residues. Germline V lookup: CDR1 ENHRY, CDR2 SYGVKD. The V end lost 5 bases, the J end lost 5 bases, and 16 bases lay between the germline ends. DNA for the CDR3: TGTGCCATCAGTCCAATTTCCCAGGGAAACAATGAGCAGTTCTTC. Translation: CAISPISQGNNEQFF.